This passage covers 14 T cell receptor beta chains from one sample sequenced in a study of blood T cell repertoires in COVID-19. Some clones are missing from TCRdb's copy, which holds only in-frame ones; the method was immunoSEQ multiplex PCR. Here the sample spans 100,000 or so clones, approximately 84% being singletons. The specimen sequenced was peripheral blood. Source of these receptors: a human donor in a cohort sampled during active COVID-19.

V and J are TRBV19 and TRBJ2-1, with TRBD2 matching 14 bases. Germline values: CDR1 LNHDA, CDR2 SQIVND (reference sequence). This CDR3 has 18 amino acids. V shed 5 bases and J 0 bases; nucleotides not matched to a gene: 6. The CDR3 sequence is CASSPGLAGAFSYNEQFF. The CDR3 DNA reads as TGTGCCAGTAGTCCGGGACTAGCGGGAGCATTCTCCTACAATGAGCAGTTCTTC.

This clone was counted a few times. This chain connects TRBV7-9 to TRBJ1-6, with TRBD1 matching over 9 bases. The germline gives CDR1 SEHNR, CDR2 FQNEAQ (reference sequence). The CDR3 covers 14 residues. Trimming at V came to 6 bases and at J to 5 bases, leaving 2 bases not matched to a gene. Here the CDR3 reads CASRGQGDNSPLHF. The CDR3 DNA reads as TGTGCCAGCAGGGGACAGGGCGATAATTCACCCCTCCACTTT.

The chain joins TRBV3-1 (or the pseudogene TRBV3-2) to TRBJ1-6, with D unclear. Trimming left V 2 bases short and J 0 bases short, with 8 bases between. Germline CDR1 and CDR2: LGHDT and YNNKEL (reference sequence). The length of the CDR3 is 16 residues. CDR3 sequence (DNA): TGTGCCAGCAGCCAAAATCCCGGCTCCTATAATTCACCCCTCCACTTT. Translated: CASSQNPGSYNSPLHF.

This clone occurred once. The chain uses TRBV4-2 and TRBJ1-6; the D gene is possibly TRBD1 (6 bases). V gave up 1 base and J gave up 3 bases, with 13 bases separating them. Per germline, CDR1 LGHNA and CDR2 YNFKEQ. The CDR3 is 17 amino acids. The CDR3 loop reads CASSQGVRGNYNSPLHF. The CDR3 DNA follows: TGTGCCAGCAGCCAAGGGGTAAGGGGGAACTATAATTCACCCCTCCACTTT.

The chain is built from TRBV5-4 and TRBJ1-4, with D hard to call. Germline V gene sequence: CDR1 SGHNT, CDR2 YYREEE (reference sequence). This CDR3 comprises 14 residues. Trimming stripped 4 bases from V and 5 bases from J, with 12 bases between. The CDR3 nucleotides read TGTGCCAGCAGCGGCGCGGGCCCCAATGAAAAACTGTTTTTT. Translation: CASSGAGPNEKLFF. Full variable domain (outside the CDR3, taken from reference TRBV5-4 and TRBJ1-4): ETGVTQSPTHLIKTRGQQVTLRCSSQSGHNTVSWYQQALGQGPQFIFQYYREEENGRGNFPPRFSGLQFPNYSSELNVNALELDDSALYLCASSGAGPNEKLFFGSGTQLSVL.

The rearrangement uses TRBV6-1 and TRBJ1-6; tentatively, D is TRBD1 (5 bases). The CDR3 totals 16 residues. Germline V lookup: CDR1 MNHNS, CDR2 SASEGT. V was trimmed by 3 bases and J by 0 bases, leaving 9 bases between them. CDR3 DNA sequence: TGTGCCAGCAGTGAGGGGCCGAGCTCCTATAATTCACCCCTCCACTTT. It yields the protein CASSEGPSSYNSPLHF.

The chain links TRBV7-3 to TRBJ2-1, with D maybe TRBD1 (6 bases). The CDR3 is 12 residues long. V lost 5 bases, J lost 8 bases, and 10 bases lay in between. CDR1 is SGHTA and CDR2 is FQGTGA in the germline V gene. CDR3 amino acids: CASSKQGHEQFF. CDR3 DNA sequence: TGTGCCAGCAGCAAACAGGGACATGAGCAGTTCTTC.

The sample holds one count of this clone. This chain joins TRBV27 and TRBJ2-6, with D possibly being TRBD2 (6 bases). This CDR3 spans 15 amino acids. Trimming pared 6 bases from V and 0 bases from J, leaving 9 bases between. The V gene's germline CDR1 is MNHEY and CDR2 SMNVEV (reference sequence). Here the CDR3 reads CASSMTSSGANVLTF. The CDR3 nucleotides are TGTGCCAGCAGCATGACTAGCTCTGGGGCCAACGTCCTGACTTTC.

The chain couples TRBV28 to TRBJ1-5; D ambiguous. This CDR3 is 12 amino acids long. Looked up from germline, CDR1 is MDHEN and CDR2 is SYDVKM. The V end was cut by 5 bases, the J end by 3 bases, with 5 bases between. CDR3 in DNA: TGTGCCAGCAGTCAACTCAATCAGCCCCAGCATTTT. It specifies CASSQLNQPQHF.

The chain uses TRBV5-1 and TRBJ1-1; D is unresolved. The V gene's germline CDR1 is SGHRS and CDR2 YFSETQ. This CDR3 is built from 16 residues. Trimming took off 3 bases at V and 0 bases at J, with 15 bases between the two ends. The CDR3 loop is CASSSGPQNMNTEAFF. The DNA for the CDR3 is TGCGCCAGCAGCTCCGGCCCACAGAATATGAACACTGAAGCTTTCTTT.

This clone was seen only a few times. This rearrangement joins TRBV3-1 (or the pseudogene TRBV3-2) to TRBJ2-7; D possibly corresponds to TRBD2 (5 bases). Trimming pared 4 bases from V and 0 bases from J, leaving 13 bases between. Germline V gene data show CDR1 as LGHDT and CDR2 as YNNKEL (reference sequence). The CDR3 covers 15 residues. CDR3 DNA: TGTGCCAGCAGCCGAGGACTTGCGATCTCCTACGAGCAGTACTTC. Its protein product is CASSRGLAISYEQYF.

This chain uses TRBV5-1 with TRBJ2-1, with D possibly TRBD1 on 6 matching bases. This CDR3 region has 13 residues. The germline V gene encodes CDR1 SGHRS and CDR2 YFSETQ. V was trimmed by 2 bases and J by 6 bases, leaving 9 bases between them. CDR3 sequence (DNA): TGCGCCAGCAGCTTAGGACAGCTCAATGAGCAGTTCTTC. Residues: CASSLGQLNEQFF.

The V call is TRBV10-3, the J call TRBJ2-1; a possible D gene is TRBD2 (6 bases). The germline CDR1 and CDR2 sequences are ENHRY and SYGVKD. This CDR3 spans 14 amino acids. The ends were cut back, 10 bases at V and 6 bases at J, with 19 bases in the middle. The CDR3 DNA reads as TGTGCCAGCGAAACAGGTTCCGGGGGCAATGAGCAGTTCTTC. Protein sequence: CASETGSGGNEQFF.

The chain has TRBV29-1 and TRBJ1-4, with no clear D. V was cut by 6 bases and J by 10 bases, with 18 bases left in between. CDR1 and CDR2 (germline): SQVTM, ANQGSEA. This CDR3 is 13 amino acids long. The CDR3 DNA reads TGCAGCGTCCGCAAAACCGGGGAAGGAAAACTGTTTTTT. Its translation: CSVRKTGEGKLFF.